This TCR beta chain was sequenced for a study of T cells in Graves' hyperthyroidism and ophthalmopathy (dated by TCRdb to between 2018 and 2021). In terms of the full investigation: Peripheral blood was sampled at the time of initial diagnosis, prior to any treatment. In addition, the study compared T-cell repertoires in thyroid tissue and in blood from roughly six Graves' hyperthyroidism patients. The paper reports TCR Vbeta CDR3 sequencing of 140 or so peripheral blood samples: 43 ophthalmopathy, roughly 80 hyperthyroidism and roughly 17 progressor patients. For training and testing, the roughly 100 patients in the discovery cohort were randomly divided in a 7:3 ratio. To identify distinguishing TCR V-J signatures, a discovery cohort of roughly 100 patients was used, comprising 40 to 45 with Graves' ophthalmopathy and 57 with stable Graves' hyperthyroidism. Whether ophthalmopathy could be predicted prospectively was tested in an independent validation cohort made up of some 20 hyperthyroidism patients plus 17 patients who later progressed to ophthalmopathy. After sampling, hyperthyroidism patients received methimazole starting at 30 mg daily, and ophthalmopathy patients received high-dose intravenous methylprednisolone. Paper-wide results and their limitations: Most expanded thyroid clonotypes (frequency above 0.001) were also detected in blood, suggesting blood repertoires may reflect thyroid immune responses. No statistical method was used to fix the sample size in advance, and group allocation was not hidden from the investigators. In validation, the model predicted progression to ophthalmopathy with 60% to 71% sensitivity and 72.22% specificity, a median of roughly seven months before onset. A model built on a 13 V-J signature distinguished ophthalmopathy from stable hyperthyroidism, reaching about 88% sensitivity and 81.08% specificity in cross-validation and 80%/75% in testing.

V drops 1 base and J drops 10 bases, leaving 11 bases in between. From the cysteine through the phenylalanine, the CDR3 covers 13 amino acids. The DNA shown is the 39-base CDR3, in frame from base 1. CDR1 and CDR2 are read off the germline V gene as SGHTA and FQGNSA. The TCR beta CDR3 regions were amplified from RNA transcripts. The first round of RT-PCR for the TCR CDR3 was performed with the HTBI primer set and the Qiagen OneStep RT-PCR kit. The libraries were constructed in a second round of multiplex PCR and then size-selected and purified. Sequencing of the libraries was done on an Illumina HiSeq2000 using paired-end 100 bp reads. The paper's processing steps were these. SOAPnuke was used to process the raw data, removing reads that contained adapters or uncalled bases, had a mean Phred below 15, or lacked an exact match to the constant primer or identifier. COPE v1.2.5 was used to merge high-quality paired reads, and clonotypes were defined as unique nucleotide sequences. MiTCR v1.1 was used to align the clonotypes against IMGT TRBV, TRBD and TRBJ reference segments. The analysis was restricted to V-J combinations with a frequency above 0.0001, which together covered 99% to 99.2% of the repertoires. A TCS score was defined as the ratio between F50 (clonal expansion) and ExV (chaos), using BLOSUM62-based TCRdist between CDR3 peptides within each V-J. Welch's t-statistics and random forest reduced 500 to 550 V-J features to about 13, which were used in a naive Bayes classifier (R e1071). TCRdb reworked the public reads: Q25 trimming with fastp, MiXCR clone assembly, productive beta chains retained. Each record represents a unique CDR3 protein, reported with the most common genes and DNA among its rows. Here the V and J calls rest on TCRdb's processing, not on the authors' analysis. This sample holds around 600,000 distinct CDR3 sequences; 15% to 20% were observed only once. The ten largest account for roughly 3.4% of the sample.

Ophthalmopathy patients had moderately to severely active disease, Clinical Activity Score of at least 3, NOSPECS grade of at least 4, and duration under 3 months. The study excluded patients with uncontrolled infections, other autoimmune diseases, pregnancy or lactation. Diagnoses relied on clinical symptoms, serum thyroxine and TRAb, thyroid ultrasound and orbital computed tomography. PBMCs were isolated from more than 9 ml of fresh peripheral blood by Ficoll-Paque density gradient centrifugation. Total RNA was extracted using Trizol reagent, and RNA quality was assessed on an Agilent 2100 Bioanalyzer. With respect to this clonotype: Its target antigen remains unknown. The record has no base qualities; no much larger clone is one base away.

Recombination linked TRBV7-2 to TRBJ2-1; perhaps TRBD2 is the D gene, with 6 bases matching. This clonotype was obtained from a middle-aged woman with Graves' ophthalmopathy. Sequencing input: blood. The nucleotide sequence reads TGTGCCAGCAGCTTAGAGGAGGGCCGGGAGCAGTTCTTC. It encodes CASSLEEGREQFF.